The next 26 T cell receptor beta chains were all read from a single sample in a study of long-term antiretroviral therapy in people with HIV (dated by TCRdb to 2021 to 2024). The immunoSEQ hsTCRB v3.0 assay was used at survey level resolution to sequence the TRB variable region. TCRdb limited this immuneACCESS table to in-frame rearrangements with V and J called. A share of clones is missing; checked studies link under half to unresolved V genes, and the rest is unexplained. The sample table contains over 10,000 clones; only one count was recorded for around 73% of them. The ten largest clonotypes hold 13% to 15% of the sample. The input for sequencing was unsorted PBMCs, taken 1.3 years after starting antiretroviral therapy. These receptors originate from a young woman with HIV.

The chain employs TRBV28 and TRBJ2-1; D is possibly TRBD2 (6 bases). From germline, CDR1 is MDHEN and CDR2 SYDVKM. V shed 6 bases and J shed 0 bases, with 15 bases lying between them. CDR3 size: 16 residues. This chain's CDR3 is CASRTNRESSYNEQFF. The CDR3 DNA is TGTGCCAGCAGGACCAATCGGGAGAGCTCCTACAATGAGCAGTTCTTC.

The DNA of the CDR3 is TGTGCCAGCAGTTACTCCGGCAGGGGGTATGGCTACACCTTC. Protein product: CASSYSGRGYGYTF. The chain employs TRBV6-5 and TRBJ1-2; 7 bases are shared with TRBD1. The CDR3 consists of 14 residues. V lost 0 bases and J lost 5; bases outside the gene matches: 3. The germline CDR1 and CDR2 sequences are MNHEY and SVGAGI.

J is TRBJ2-4 and V is TRBV5-1, with TRBD1 as a possible D gene (5 bases). Trimming took off 4 bases at V and 3 bases at J, with 17 bases between the two ends. The CDR3 has 16 residues. CDR1 SGHRS and CDR2 YFSETQ come from the germline V gene. DNA of the CDR3: TGCGCCAGCAGCCCCCAGGGAACCATCGGCAAAAACATTCAGTACTTC. It translates to CASSPQGTIGKNIQYF.

This chain uses TRBV27 with TRBJ1-4, with D unclear. Trimming cost V 6 bases and J 4 bases, with 18 bases left between them. CDR1 and CDR2 from the germline V gene are MNHEY and SMNVEV (reference sequence). The CDR3 sequence is 16 residues long. In DNA form, the CDR3 reads TGTGCCAGCAGCCCCCTCCAGGTTGGAGGTAATGAAAAACTGTTTTTT. Translating it yields CASSPLQVGGNEKLFF.

The J gene is TRBJ2-5, the V gene TRBV5-1, with D hard to call. This CDR3 region has 11 residues. The V gene's germline CDR1 is SGHRS and CDR2 YFSETQ. V lost 3 bases to trimming and J lost 2 bases, with 2 bases between them. CDR3 sequence: CASSSQETQYF. CDR3 nucleotides: TGCGCCAGCAGCTCGCAAGAGACCCAGTACTTC.

The chain joins TRBV13 to TRBJ1-4, with D unclear. The CDR3 is made up of 18 amino acids. From germline, CDR1 is PRHDT and CDR2 FYEKMQ (reference sequence). With 0 bases removed from V and 4 bases from J, the gap between germline ends came to 18 bases. CDR3 in amino acids: CASSLGLRHGQHNEKLFF. CDR3 bases: TGTGCCAGCAGCTTAGGTCTGAGGCACGGCCAGCATAATGAAAAACTGTTTTTT.

This rearrangement joins TRBV2 to TRBJ2-3, with D uncertain. The germline CDR1 and CDR2 sequences are SNHLY and FYNNEI. This CDR3 contains 12 residues. Trimming removed 0 bases from V and 6 bases from J, with 4 bases in between. The CDR3 reads CASSEARDTQYF. CDR3 DNA sequence: TGTGCCAGCAGTGAAGCGCGTGATACGCAGTATTTT.

CDR3 in DNA: TGTGCCAGCAGCTATAACTACGAGCAGTACTTC. It specifies CASSYNYEQYF. The chain couples TRBV13 to TRBJ2-7; D is uncertain. The CDR3 totals 11 residues. Trimming left V 4 bases short and J 3 bases short, with 4 bases between. Germline CDR1 is PRHDT and CDR2 is FYEKMQ (reference sequence).

This clone appeared a few times. The rearrangement uses TRBV7-9 and TRBJ1-4; 8 bases are a match to TRBD1. CDR3 length: 14 residues. Germline V gene sequence: CDR1 SEHNR, CDR2 FQNEAQ (reference sequence). The V segment lost 5 bases and the J segment 7 bases; nucleotides outside the gene matches: 6. CDR3 protein: CASSVDRGLEKLFF. CDR3 nucleotide sequence: TGTGCCAGCAGCGTCGACAGGGGACTTGAAAAACTGTTTTTT.

By proportion, this clone is medium-sized. The rearrangement uses TRBV7-2 and TRBJ2-2; 8 bases match TRBD1. J was trimmed by 5 bases and V by 5 bases; bases with no gene match: 7. CDR1 and CDR2 from the germline V gene are SGHTA and FQGNSA. The CDR3 spans 15 residues. The CDR3 spells CASSPDREITGELFF. The CDR3 nucleotides read TGTGCCAGCAGCCCGGACAGGGAGATTACCGGGGAGCTGTTTTTT.

This chain joins TRBV5-1 and TRBJ2-1; 12 bases fit TRBD2. V lost 4 bases, J lost 6 bases, and 5 bases stayed unmatched. The CDR3 runs to 15 residues. Germline V gene sequence: CDR1 SGHRS, CDR2 YFSETQ. Written as DNA, the CDR3 is TGCGCCAGCAGCGTCGGACTAGCGGGAACCAATGAGCAGTTCTTC. This codes for CASSVGLAGTNEQFF.

The rearrangement uses TRBV27 and TRBJ1-5; no clear D. This CDR3 comprises 13 residues. Germline assignment: CDR1 MNHEY and CDR2 SMNVEV (reference sequence). V lost 5 bases and J lost 5, with 10 bases in between. The CDR3 DNA reads TGTGCCAGCAGTCCAGCCGTACATCAGCCCCAGCATTTT. Amino acid sequence: CASSPAVHQPQHF.

In this sample, this clone turned up once. The V call is TRBV5-1, the J call TRBJ1-1; 10 bases fit TRBD1. The CDR3 is 16 residues long. Germline V lookup: CDR1 SGHRS, CDR2 YFSETQ. With V trimmed by 4 bases and J by 6 bases, 12 bases remained unmatched. For the CDR3, the DNA is TGCGCCAGCAGCCAGTCCGGACAGGGGGAAGGGGCTGAAGCTTTCTTT. The encoded protein is CASSQSGQGEGAEAFF.

J is TRBJ2-2 and V is TRBV29-1; possibly TRBD2 for D (7 bases). Germline V gene data show CDR1 as SQVTM and CDR2 as ANQGSEA. With 1 base removed from V and 6 bases from J, the gap between germline ends came to 9 bases. The CDR3 runs to 13 residues. CDR3 residues: CSVEVGGAGELFF. In nucleotides, the CDR3 is TGCAGCGTTGAAGTAGGGGGGGCCGGGGAGCTGTTTTTT.

The gene calls are TRBV6-1 and TRBJ2-7; 9 nucleotides line up with TRBD2. Unmatched junction bases numbered 4, after V lost 3 bases and J lost 7 bases. This CDR3 spans 13 amino acids. Germline V gene data show CDR1 as MNHNS and CDR2 as SASEGT. The CDR3 reads CASSEEREEEQYF. CDR3 coding DNA: TGTGCCAGCAGTGAGGAGCGGGAGGAGGAGCAGTACTTC.

The chain couples TRBV5-1 to TRBJ1-5; D might be TRBD1 (5 bases). Germline CDR1 SGHRS, CDR2 YFSETQ. This CDR3 comprises 13 residues. V lost 0 bases and J lost 8, with 9 bases in between. This CDR3 reads CASSLALGEPQHF. The CDR3 nucleotides are TGCGCCAGCAGCTTGGCCCTGGGGGAGCCCCAGCATTTT. The full variable domain, completed using reference TRBV5-1 and TRBJ1-5, is KAGVTQTPRYLIKTRGQQVTLSCSPISGHRSVSWYQQTPGQGLQFLFEYFSETQRNKGNFPGRFSGRQFSNSRSEMNVSTLELGDSALYLCASSLALGEPQHFGDGTRLSIL.

This clone was recorded a few times. The J gene is TRBJ2-7, the V gene TRBV27; 7 nucleotides line up with TRBD2. V was clipped by 5 bases and J by 2 bases; unmatched bases: 9. There are 15 residues in the CDR3. The V gene's germline CDR1 is MNHEY and CDR2 SMNVEV (reference sequence). For the CDR3, the DNA is TGTGCCAGCAGTCCCCGAGCGGGGAGAGCCTACGAGCAGTACTTC. It yields the protein CASSPRAGRAYEQYF.

The gene calls are TRBV7-6 and TRBJ2-7; D unresolved. The CDR3 loop spans 12 amino acids. The germline gives CDR1 SGHVS, CDR2 FNYEAQ. V was pared by 6 bases and J by 0 bases, with 6 bases between. DNA for the CDR3: TGTGCCAGCAGGGGATTCTCCTACGAGCAGTACTTC. Translating gives CASRGFSYEQYF.

This rearrangement joins TRBV7-9 to TRBJ2-5; possibly TRBD1 for D (5 bases). CDR1 and CDR2 (germline): SEHNR, FQNEAQ (reference sequence). V was cut by 2 bases and J by 1 base, with 14 bases left in between. The CDR3 has 16 amino acids. CDR3 protein: CASSLRQKGSQETQYF. DNA of the CDR3: TGTGCCAGCAGCTTAAGGCAGAAGGGGTCCCAAGAGACCCAGTACTTC.

This clone was counted once. The J gene is TRBJ1-2, the V gene TRBV6-5; TRBD1 matches at 9 bases. Trimming took 10 bases from V and 1 from J; bases not matched to a gene: 7. The CDR3 has 14 residues. The germline gives CDR1 MNHEY, CDR2 SVGAGI. CDR3 sequence reads: CATSRDRDNYGYTF. The DNA for the CDR3 is TGTGCCACCTCCCGGGACAGGGATAACTATGGCTACACCTTC.

This chain links TRBV19 with TRBJ2-2; weak D call: TRBD2 (6 bases). V was trimmed by 7 bases and J by 1 base, leaving 13 bases between them. Germline loops: CDR1 LNHDA, CDR2 SQIVND (reference sequence). CDR3 length equals 15 residues. In nucleotides, the CDR3 is TGTGCCAGTACCGGGAGCACAGGGAACACCGGGGAGCTGTTTTTT. It yields the protein CASTGSTGNTGELFF.

CDR3 region: CASSPLIDRGGNTIYF. The DNA for the CDR3 is TGTGCCAGCTCACCGCTGATTGACAGGGGGGGAAACACCATATATTTT. This rearrangement joins TRBV18 to TRBJ1-3; 9 nucleotides align to TRBD1. The CDR3 has 16 residues. The V gene end was trimmed by 3 bases and the J gene end by 4 bases; junction bases not matched to a gene: 7. In germline, CDR1 is KGHSH, CDR2 LQKENI.

This clone was found once. The J gene is TRBJ1-1, the V gene TRBV5-4, with D perhaps TRBD1 (6 bases). The ends were cut back, 4 bases at V and 2 bases at J, with 12 bases in the middle. Germline values: CDR1 SGHNT, CDR2 YYREEE (reference sequence). The CDR3 has 14 residues. Here the CDR3 DNA reads TGTGCCAGCAGCGGGAACAGGGAAAACACTGAAGCTTTCTTT. Its protein product is CASSGNRENTEAFF.

This clone turned up a few times. The chain couples TRBV18 to TRBJ2-7, with D possibly being TRBD2 (5 bases). This CDR3 comprises 15 residues. V was clipped by 2 bases and J by 4 bases, with 15 bases between them. Germline V CDR1 and CDR2: KGHSH, LQKENI. The CDR3 protein is CASSPGEGPGYEQYF. DNA of the CDR3: TGTGCCAGCTCACCAGGGGAAGGGCCGGGGTACGAGCAGTACTTC.

Only one count was recorded for this clone. The chain has TRBV5-1 and TRBJ2-7; TRBD2 is a possible D gene (5 bases). The CDR3 covers 18 residues. V was clipped by 4 bases and J by 1 base, with 24 bases between them. The V gene's germline CDR1 is SGHRS and CDR2 YFSETQ. The CDR3 loop is CASSLAGAGYGGSYEQYF. In nucleotides, the CDR3 is TGCGCCAGCAGCCTGGCGGGCGCCGGATACGGTGGGTCCTACGAGCAGTACTTC.

The rearrangement links TRBV11-2 to TRBJ2-1; tentative D call: TRBD2 (5 bases). Germline CDR1 is SGHAT and CDR2 is FQNNGV. The CDR3 has 13 amino acids. Trimming cost V 4 bases and J 5 bases, with 9 bases left between them. As DNA, the CDR3 is TGTGCCAGCAGCTCGGACGGGAACAATGAGCAGTTCTTC. This translates into CASSSDGNNEQFF.